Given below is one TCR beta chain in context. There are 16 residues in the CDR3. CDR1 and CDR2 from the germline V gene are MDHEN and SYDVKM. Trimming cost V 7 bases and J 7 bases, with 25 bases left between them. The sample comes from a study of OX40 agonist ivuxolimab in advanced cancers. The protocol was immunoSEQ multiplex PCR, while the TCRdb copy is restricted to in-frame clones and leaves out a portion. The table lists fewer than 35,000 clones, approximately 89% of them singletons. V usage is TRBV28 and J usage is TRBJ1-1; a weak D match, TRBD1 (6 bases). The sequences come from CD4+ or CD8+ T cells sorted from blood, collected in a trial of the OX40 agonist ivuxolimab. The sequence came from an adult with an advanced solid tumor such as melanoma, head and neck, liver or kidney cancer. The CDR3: CASTLTTGTPSHEAFF. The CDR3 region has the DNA TGTGCCAGCACGCTCACCACCGGGACACCCAGCCATGAAGCTTTCTTT.